This T cell receptor beta chain came from a study of T cells in Graves' hyperthyroidism and ophthalmopathy. General study points: Expanded thyroid clonotypes (above 0.001) were mostly also found in blood.

Each diagnosis was grounded in clinical symptoms, serum thyroxine and TRAb, thyroid ultrasound, and orbital computed tomography. There are 12 residues in the CDR3. V gave up 5 bases and J gave up 6 bases, with 10 bases separating them. Note on this clonotype: Its target is unknown.

RNA transcripts were the template for amplifying TCR beta CDR3 regions. HTBI primers were the set used in a first-round RT-PCR of the TCR CDR3. From the multiplex PCR reads, TCRdb called clonotypes with MiXCR, one entry per CDR3 protein. Among roughly 500,000 distinct CDR3 sequences listed, 46% were seen once. The source material was peripheral blood or thyroid tissue (not recorded which). This sequence was found in an adult woman with Graves' disease, either hyperthyroidism or ophthalmopathy (not recorded which). The chain recombines TRBV12-3 or TRBV12-4 with TRBJ1-1; D gene uncertain. CDR3 nucleotides: TGTGCCAGCAGTGTAAGAGGACCTGAAGCTTTCTTT. The encoded protein is CASSVRGPEAFF.